This TCR beta chain appears in the sequencing data of a study of regulatory T cells in long-lasting Graves disease. Study details: New Graves' disease cases had less than 3 months of antithyroid drugs.

Germline CDR1 and CDR2: SGDLS and YYNGEE. Trimming took 2 bases from V and 4 from J, leaving 13 bases between them. CDR3 length: 15 amino acids. The sample's time point: newly diagnosed GD, antithyroid drugs for less than 3 months. Researchers made the TCR library from RNA that was extracted from PBMCs. CDR3-region Arm-PCR and iRepertoire HTBI primers produced the TCR beta libraries. Per the authors' pipeline: Taken together, the samples had 62 TRBV and 15 or so TRBJ segments identified. MiXCR, applied by TCRdb to the multiplex PCR reads, yields one record per CDR3 protein. What appears here as the V and J calls and clone size reflects TCRdb's work, not the paper's. The sample has a few hundred thousand distinct CDR3 sequences; around 11% are singletons. These data also formed part of another study, on T cells in Graves' hyperthyroidism and ophthalmopathy.

This TCR came from a woman under 30 with Graves disease. Sample: peripheral blood mononuclear cells (PBMCs), taken at new diagnosis, from a patient treated with antithyroid drugs. The rearrangement uses TRBV9 and TRBJ2-1; possibly TRBD1 for D (6 bases). Written as DNA, the CDR3 is TGTGCCAGCAGCGTTCGACCGGACAGATACAATGAGCAGTTCTTC. Translation gives CASSVRPDRYNEQFF.